This entry features one T cell receptor beta chain sequence. The sample is drawn from a study of type 1 and type 2 diabetes patients. Overall study context: CD4+ or CD8+ T cells were positively selected from PBMCs with microbeads.

There are 14 residues in the CDR3. The germline CDR1 and CDR2 sequences are MNHNS and SASEGT. Genomic DNA was the PCR template. Multiplex PCR with 30 forward and 13 reverse primers amplified the TCR beta CDR3. TCRdb re-analysed the multiplex PCR reads in MiXCR, keeping a single row per CDR3 protein. This sample yields approximately 260,000 distinct CDR3 sequences, of which roughly 44% are seen a single time; roughly an eighth belongs to the top ten. This sequence originates from a man between 18 and 35 years old with type 2 diabetes. This chain uses TRBV6-1 with TRBJ2-5; tentative D call: TRBD1 (6 bases). The last part of the DNA fits TRBJ2-7 better; the J call may be wrong. Sequencing was performed on peripheral blood mononuclear cells (PBMCs). CDR3 nucleotide sequence: TGTGCCAGCAGTTACGGACAGTTCTCCTACGAGCAGTACTTC. Translation gives CASSYGQFSYEQYF.